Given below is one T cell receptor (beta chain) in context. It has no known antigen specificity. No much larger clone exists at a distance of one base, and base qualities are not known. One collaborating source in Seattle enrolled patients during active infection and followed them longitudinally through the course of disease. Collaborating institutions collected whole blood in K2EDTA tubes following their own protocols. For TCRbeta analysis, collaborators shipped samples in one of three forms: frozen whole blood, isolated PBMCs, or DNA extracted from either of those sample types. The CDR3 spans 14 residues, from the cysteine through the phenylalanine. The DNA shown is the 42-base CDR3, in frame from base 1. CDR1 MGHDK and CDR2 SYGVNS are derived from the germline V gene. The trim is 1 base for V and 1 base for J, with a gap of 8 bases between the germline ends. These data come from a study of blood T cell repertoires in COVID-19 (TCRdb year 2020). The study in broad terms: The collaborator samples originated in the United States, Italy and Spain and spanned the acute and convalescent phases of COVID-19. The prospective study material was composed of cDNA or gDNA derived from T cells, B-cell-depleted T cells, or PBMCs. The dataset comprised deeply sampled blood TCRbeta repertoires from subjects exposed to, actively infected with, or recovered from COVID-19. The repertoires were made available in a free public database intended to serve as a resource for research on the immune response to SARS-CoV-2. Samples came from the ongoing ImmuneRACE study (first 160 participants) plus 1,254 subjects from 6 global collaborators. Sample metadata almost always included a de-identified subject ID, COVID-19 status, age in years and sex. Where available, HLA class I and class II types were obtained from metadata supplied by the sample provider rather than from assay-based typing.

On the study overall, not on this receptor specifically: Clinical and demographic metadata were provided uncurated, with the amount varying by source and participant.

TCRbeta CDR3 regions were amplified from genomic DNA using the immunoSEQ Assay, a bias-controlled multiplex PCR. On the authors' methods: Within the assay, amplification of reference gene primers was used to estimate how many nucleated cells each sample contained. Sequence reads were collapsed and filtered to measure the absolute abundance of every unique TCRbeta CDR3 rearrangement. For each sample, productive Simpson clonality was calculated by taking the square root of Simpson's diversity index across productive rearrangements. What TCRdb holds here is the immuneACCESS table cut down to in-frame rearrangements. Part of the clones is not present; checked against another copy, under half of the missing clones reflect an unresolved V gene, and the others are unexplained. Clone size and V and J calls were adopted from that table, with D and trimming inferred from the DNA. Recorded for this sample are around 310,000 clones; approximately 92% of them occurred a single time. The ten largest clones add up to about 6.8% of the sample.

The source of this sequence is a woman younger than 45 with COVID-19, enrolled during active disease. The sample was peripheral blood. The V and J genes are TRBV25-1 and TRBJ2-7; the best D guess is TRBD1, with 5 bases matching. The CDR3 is CASSESRVSYEQYF. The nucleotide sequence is TGTGCCAGCAGTGAATCCAGGGTTTCCTACGAGCAGTACTTC.